The source of this T cell receptor beta chain is a study of molecular identifiers for immune sequencing clone quantification. Study conclusions and caveats: Clones that had above 20 RNA copies took up over 97% of effector molecules but under 1% in naive cells.

TCRdb fed the PCR reads into MiXCR, producing one record per CDR3 protein. Counted here are more than 300,000 distinct CDR3 sequences, about a fifth occurring once; the ten biggest clones make up roughly 0.86%. This clonotype was counted many times. Its antigen is undetermined. Germline loops: CDR1 LNHDA, CDR2 SQIVND (reference sequence). This CDR3 spans 12 amino acids. The V segment lost 3 bases and the J segment 15 bases; nucleotides outside the gene matches: 6. Sorted cells numbering about 20,000 to 1,000,000, with 10%, 30% or 50% RNA, yielded the naive CD8 libraries. Specimen: naive CD8+ T cells from blood, with Jurkat cell RNA spiked in. As to subset: FACS-sorted CD8+CD4-CCR7+CD45RA+ naive T cells. This clonotype was obtained from a human donor in good health. Some libraries in this study had Jurkat cell RNA spiked in. The chain links TRBV19 to TRBJ2-1; 9 bases fit TRBD1. This CDR3 is CASSIGTGKPFF. The CDR3 DNA follows: TGTGCCAGTAGTATTGGGACAGGGAAGCCGTTCTTC.